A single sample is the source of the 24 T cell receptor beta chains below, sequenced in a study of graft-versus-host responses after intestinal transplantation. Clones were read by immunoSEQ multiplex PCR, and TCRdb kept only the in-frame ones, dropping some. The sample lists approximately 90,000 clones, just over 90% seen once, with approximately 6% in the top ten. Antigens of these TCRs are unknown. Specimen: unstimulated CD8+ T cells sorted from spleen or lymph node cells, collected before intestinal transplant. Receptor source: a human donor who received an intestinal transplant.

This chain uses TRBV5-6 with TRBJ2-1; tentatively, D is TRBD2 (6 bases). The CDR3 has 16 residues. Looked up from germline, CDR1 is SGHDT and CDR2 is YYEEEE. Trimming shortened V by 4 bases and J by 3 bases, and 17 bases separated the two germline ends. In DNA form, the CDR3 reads TGTGCCAGCAGCCCCCTCTCCGGGAGCGGCTACAATGAGCAGTTCTTC. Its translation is CASSPLSGSGYNEQFF.

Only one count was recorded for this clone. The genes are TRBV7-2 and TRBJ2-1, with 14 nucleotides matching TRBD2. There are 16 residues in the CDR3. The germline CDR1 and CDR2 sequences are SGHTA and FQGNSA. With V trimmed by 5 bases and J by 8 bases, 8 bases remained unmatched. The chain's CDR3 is CASSKGTSGREYEQFF. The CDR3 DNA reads TGTGCCAGCAGCAAGGGGACTAGCGGGAGAGAGTATGAGCAGTTCTTC. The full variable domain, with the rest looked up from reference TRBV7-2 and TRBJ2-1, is GAGVSQSPSNKVTEKGKDVELRCDPISGHTALYWYRQSLGQGLEFLIYFQGNSAPDKSGLPSDRFSAERTGGSVSTLTIQRTQQEDSAVYLCASSKGTSGREYEQFFGPGTRLTVL.

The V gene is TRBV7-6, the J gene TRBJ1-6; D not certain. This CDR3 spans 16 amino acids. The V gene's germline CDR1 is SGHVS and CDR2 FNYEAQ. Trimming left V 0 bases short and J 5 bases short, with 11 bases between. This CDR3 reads CASSLAWAGDNSPLHF. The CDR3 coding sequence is TGTGCCAGCAGCTTAGCCTGGGCCGGTGATAATTCACCCCTCCACTTT. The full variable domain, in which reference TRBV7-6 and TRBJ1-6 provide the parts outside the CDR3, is GAGVSQSPRYKVTKRGQDVALRCDPISGHVSLYWYRQALGQGPEFLTYFNYEAQQDKSGLPNDRFSAERPEGSISTLTIQRTEQRDSAMYRCASSLAWAGDNSPLHFGNGTRLTVT.

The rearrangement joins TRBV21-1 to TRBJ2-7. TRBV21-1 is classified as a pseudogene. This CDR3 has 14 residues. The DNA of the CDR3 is TGTGCCAGCAGGGGGCGGGCCCGGACCTACGAGCAGTACTTC. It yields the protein CASRGRARTYEQYF.

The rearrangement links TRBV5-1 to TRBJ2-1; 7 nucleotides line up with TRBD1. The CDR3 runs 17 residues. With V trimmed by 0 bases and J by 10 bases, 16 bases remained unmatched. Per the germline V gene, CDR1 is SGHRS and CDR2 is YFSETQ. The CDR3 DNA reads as TGCGCCAGCAGCTTGGCCCCCAAAGGACGTAGAGGGGGCGAGCAGTTCTTC. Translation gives CASSLAPKGRRGGEQFF.

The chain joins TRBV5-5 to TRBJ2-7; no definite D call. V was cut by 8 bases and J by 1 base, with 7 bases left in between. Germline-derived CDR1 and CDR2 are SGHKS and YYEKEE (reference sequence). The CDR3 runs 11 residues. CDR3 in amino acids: CASSDSYEQYF. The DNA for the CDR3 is TGTGCCAGTTCGGATTCCTACGAGCAGTACTTC. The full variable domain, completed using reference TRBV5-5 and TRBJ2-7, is DAGVTQSPTHLIKTRGQQVTLRCSPISGHKSVSWYQQVLGQGPQFIFQYYEKEERGRGNFPDRFSARQFPNYSSELNVNALLLGDSALYLCASSDSYEQYFGPGTRLTVT.

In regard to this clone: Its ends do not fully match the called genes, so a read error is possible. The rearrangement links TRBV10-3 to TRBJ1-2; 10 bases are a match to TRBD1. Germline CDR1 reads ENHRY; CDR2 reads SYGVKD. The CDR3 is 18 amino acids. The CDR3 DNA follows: TGTGTCATCAGTGAGTCAGGTCGATGGGACAGGGGTATTGGTGGCTACACCTTC. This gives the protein CVISESGRWDRGIGGYTF.

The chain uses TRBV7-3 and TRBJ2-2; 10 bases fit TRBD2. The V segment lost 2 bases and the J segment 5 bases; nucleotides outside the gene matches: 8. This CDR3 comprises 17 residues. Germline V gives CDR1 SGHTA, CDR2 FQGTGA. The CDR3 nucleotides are TGTGCCAGCAGCTTACCTCTAGCGGGGGATCGGACCGGGGAGCTGTTTTTT. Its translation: CASSLPLAGDRTGELFF.

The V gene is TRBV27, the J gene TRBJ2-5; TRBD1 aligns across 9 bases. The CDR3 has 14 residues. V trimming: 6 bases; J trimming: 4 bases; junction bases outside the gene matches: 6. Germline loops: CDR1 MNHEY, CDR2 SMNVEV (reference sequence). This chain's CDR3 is CASRKQGALETQYF. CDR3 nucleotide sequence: TGTGCCAGCAGAAAACAGGGGGCATTAGAGACCCAGTACTTC.

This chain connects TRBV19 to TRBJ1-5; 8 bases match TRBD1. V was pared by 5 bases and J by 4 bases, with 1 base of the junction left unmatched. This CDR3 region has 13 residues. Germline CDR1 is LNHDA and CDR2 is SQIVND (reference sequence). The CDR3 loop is CASSWTGNQPQHF. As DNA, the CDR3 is TGTGCCAGTAGTTGGACAGGGAATCAGCCCCAGCATTTT.

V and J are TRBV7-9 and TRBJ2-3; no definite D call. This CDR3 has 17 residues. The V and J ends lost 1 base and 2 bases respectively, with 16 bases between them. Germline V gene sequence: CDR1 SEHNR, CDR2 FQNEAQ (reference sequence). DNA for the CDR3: TGTGCCAGCAGCTTAGGGGATGGTGGGCCCGCCACAGATACGCAGTATTTT. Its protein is CASSLGDGGPATDTQYF.

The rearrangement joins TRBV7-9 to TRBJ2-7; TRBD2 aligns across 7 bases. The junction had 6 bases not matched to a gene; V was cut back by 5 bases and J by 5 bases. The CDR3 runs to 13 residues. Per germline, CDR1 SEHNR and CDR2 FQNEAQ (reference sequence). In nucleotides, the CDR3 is TGTGCCAGCAGCCCTCGACTAGCAGACGAGCAGTACTTC. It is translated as CASSPRLADEQYF. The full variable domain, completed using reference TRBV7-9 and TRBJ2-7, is DTGVSQNPRHKITKRGQNVTFRCDPISEHNRLYWYRQTLGQGPEFLTYFQNEAQLEKSRLLSDRFSAERPKGSFSTLEIQRTEQGDSAMYLCASSPRLADEQYFGPGTRLTVT.

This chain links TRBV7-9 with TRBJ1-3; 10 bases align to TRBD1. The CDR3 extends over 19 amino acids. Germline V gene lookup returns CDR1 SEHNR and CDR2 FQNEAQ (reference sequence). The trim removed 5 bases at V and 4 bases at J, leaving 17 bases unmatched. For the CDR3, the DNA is TGTGCCAGCAGCCTAGAGGGGACAGGGGTATACCTCGGGGGAAACACCATATATTTT. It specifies CASSLEGTGVYLGGNTIYF.

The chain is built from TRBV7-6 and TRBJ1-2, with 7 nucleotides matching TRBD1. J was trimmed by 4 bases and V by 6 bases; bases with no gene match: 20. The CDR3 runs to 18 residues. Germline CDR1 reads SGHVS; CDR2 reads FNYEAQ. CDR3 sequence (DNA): TGTGCCAGCAGTTCCCAACAGGGGAGGCCGTCTGAAATCTATGGCTACACCTTC. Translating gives CASSSQQGRPSEIYGYTF. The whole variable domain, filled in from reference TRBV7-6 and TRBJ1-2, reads GAGVSQSPRYKVTKRGQDVALRCDPISGHVSLYWYRQALGQGPEFLTYFNYEAQQDKSGLPNDRFSAERPEGSISTLTIQRTEQRDSAMYRCASSSQQGRPSEIYGYTFGSGTRLTVV.

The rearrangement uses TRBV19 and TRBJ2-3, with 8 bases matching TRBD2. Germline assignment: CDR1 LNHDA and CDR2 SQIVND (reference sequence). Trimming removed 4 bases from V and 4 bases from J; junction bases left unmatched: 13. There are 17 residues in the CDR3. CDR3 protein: CASSTPGTRELADTQYF. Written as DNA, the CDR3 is TGTGCCAGTAGTACCCCCGGGACTAGAGAGTTAGCAGATACGCAGTATTTT.

CDR3 amino acids: CASSLSTDTQYF. The CDR3 DNA is TGTGCCAGCAGCTTAAGCACAGATACGCAGTATTTT. The V call is TRBV11-2, the J call TRBJ2-3; unclear D gene. Trimming pared 2 bases from V and 0 bases from J, leaving 0 bases between. CDR1 is SGHAT and CDR2 is FQNNGV in the germline V gene. This CDR3 region has 12 residues.

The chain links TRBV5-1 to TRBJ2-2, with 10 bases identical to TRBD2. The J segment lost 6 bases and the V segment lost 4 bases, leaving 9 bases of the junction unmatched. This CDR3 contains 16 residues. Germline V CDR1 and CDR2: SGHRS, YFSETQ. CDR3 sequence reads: CASSRRLAGEAGELFF. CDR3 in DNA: TGCGCCAGCAGCCGCCGCCTAGCGGGAGAAGCCGGGGAGCTGTTTTTT. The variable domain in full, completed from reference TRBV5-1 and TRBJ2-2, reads KAGVTQTPRYLIKTRGQQVTLSCSPISGHRSVSWYQQTPGQGLQFLFEYFSETQRNKGNFPGRFSGRQFSNSRSEMNVSTLELGDSALYLCASSRRLAGEAGELFFGEGSRLTVL.

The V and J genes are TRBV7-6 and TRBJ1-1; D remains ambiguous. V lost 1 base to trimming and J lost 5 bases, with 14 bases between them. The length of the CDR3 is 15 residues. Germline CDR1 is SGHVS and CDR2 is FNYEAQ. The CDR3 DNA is TGTGCCAGCAGCTTAGAACCGGGAAGTAATACTGAAGCTTTCTTT. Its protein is CASSLEPGSNTEAFF. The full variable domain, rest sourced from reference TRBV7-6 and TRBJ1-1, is GAGVSQSPRYKVTKRGQDVALRCDPISGHVSLYWYRQALGQGPEFLTYFNYEAQQDKSGLPNDRFSAERPEGSISTLTIQRTEQRDSAMYRCASSLEPGSNTEAFFGQGTRLTVV.

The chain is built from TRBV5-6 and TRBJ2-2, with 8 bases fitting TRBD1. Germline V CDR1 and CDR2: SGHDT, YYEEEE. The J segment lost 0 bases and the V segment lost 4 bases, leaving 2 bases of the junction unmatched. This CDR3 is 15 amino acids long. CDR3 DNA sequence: TGTGCCAGCAGCCCAGGGGGCCCGAACACCGGGGAGCTGTTTTTT. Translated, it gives CASSPGGPNTGELFF.

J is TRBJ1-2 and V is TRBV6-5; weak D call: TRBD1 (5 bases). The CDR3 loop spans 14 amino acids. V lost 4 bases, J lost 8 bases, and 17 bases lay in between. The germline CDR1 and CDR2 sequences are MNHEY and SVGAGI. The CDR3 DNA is TGTGCCAGCAGTTTTTTATGGGGACCGGGCGGCTACACCTTC. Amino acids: CASSFLWGPGGYTF.

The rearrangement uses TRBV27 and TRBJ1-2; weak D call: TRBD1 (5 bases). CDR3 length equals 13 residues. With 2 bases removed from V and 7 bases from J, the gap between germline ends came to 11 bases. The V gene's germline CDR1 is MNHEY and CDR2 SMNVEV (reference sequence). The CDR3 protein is CASSLGGVGGYTF. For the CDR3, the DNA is TGTGCCAGCAGTTTAGGGGGGGTTGGTGGCTACACCTTC.

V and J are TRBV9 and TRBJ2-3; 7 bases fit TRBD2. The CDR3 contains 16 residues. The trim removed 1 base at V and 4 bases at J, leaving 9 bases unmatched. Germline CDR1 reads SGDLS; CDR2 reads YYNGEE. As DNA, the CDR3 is TGTGCCAGCAGCGTACCTACGGGGAGGGCCTCAGATACGCAGTATTTT. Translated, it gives CASSVPTGRASDTQYF.

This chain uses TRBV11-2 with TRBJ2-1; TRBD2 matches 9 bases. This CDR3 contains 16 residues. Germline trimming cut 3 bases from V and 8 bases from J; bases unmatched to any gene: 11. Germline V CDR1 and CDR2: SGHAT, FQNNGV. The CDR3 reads CASSFLAGFLVHEQFF. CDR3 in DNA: TGTGCCAGCAGCTTCCTAGCGGGGTTTTTAGTGCATGAGCAGTTCTTC.

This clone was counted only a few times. CDR3 sequence: CASSIGGHLEQYF. CDR3 coding DNA: TGTGCCAGCAGCATAGGGGGGCACCTCGAGCAGTACTTC. This sequence joins TRBV7-9 and TRBJ2-7; D is tentatively TRBD1 or TRBD2 (6 bases each). Germline V lookup: CDR1 SEHNR, CDR2 FQNEAQ (reference sequence). V lost 5 bases, J lost 6 bases, and 14 bases lay in between. The CDR3 contains 13 residues.